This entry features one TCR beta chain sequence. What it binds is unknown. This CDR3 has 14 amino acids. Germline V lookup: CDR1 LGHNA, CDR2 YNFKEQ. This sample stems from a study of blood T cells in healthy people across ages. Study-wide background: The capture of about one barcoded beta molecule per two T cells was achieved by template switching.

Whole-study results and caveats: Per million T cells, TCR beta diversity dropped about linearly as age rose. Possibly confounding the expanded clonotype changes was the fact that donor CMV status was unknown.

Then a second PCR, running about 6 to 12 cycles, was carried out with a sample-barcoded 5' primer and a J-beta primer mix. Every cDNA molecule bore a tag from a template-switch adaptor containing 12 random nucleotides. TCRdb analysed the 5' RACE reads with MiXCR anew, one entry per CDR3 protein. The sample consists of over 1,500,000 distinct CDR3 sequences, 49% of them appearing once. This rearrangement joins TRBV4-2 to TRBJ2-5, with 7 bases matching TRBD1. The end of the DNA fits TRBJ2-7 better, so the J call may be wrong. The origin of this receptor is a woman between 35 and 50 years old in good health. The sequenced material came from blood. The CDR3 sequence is CASSQFTGDYEQYF. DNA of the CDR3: TGTGCCAGCAGCCAATTCACAGGGGATTACGAGCAGTACTTC.